The 11 T cell receptor beta chains presented below share a single source sample, sequenced in a study of blood T cell repertoires in COVID-19. Produced via immunoSEQ multiplex PCR; TCRdb's table is partial and in-frame only. The sample lists 200,000 or so clones, over 65% occurring once. Sequencing used peripheral blood. Receptors were obtained from a person aged 65 to 79 with COVID-19, enrolled during active disease.

For the CDR3, the DNA is TGTGCCAGCAGCTCCCTAGCGGGAGGTGTAAATGAGCAGTTCTTC. Translated: CASSSLAGGVNEQFF. The chain is built from TRBV7-3 and TRBJ2-1, with 11 bases lining up with TRBD2. The germline V gene encodes CDR1 SGHTA and CDR2 FQGTGA. The junction had 6 bases not matched to a gene; V was cut back by 4 bases and J by 7 bases. CDR3 length equals 15 residues.

This chain joins TRBV5-5 and TRBJ2-3, with D possibly TRBD1 on 6 matching bases. This CDR3 is built from 16 residues. V was pared by 4 bases and J by 2 bases, with 17 bases between. CDR1 is SGHKS, CDR2 YYEKEE, per germline (reference sequence). The CDR3 loop reads CASSHLTGGTTDTQYF. The CDR3 DNA reads as TGTGCCAGCAGCCATTTGACAGGTGGAACCACAGATACGCAGTATTTT. Complete variable domain (other parts from reference TRBV5-5 and TRBJ2-3): DAGVTQSPTHLIKTRGQQVTLRCSPISGHKSVSWYQQVLGQGPQFIFQYYEKEERGRGNFPDRFSARQFPNYSSELNVNALLLGDSALYLCASSHLTGGTTDTQYFGPGTRLTVL.

This clone appeared many times. The V gene is TRBV7-9, the J gene TRBJ2-7; D gene uncertain. The CDR3 has 14 residues. The V gene lost 1 base and the J gene lost 2 bases, with 9 bases spanning the gap. Germline CDR1 is SEHNR and CDR2 is FQNEAQ (reference sequence). Here the CDR3 DNA reads TGTGCCAGCAGCTTAGAATTACGGGCCTACGAGCAGTACTTC. It yields the protein CASSLELRAYEQYF.

This clone has just a few counts. V and J are TRBV9 and TRBJ2-2; D is undetermined. The CDR3 sequence is 13 residues long. The V and J ends lost 0 bases and 5 bases respectively, with 5 bases between them. Germline-derived CDR1 and CDR2 are SGDLS and YYNGEE. The CDR3 loop reads CASSVDGTGELFF. In DNA, the CDR3 is TGTGCCAGCAGCGTAGACGGGACCGGGGAGCTGTTTTTT.

The chain uses TRBV3-1 (or the pseudogene TRBV3-2) and TRBJ2-5; the D gene is possibly TRBD1 (5 bases). The CDR3 is 15 amino acids. Trimming shortened V by 1 base and J by 4 bases, and 13 bases separated the two germline ends. The germline V gene encodes CDR1 LGHDT and CDR2 YNNKEL (reference sequence). The CDR3 DNA follows: TGTGCCAGCAGCCAAGGCGTTGGGCAGGGAGAGACCCAGTACTTC. Translated, it gives CASSQGVGQGETQYF.

V usage is TRBV9 and J usage is TRBJ2-2, with 14 bases lining up with TRBD2. This CDR3 has 16 residues. Unmatched junction bases numbered 3, after V lost 0 bases and J lost 8 bases. Germline V gene data show CDR1 as SGDLS and CDR2 as YYNGEE. The CDR3 loop reads CASSVGTSGGFGELFF. In DNA form, the CDR3 reads TGTGCCAGCAGCGTAGGGACTAGCGGGGGGTTTGGGGAGCTGTTTTTT.

The V gene is TRBV6-5, the J gene TRBJ2-7, with D unresolved. The CDR3 contains 14 residues. V was cut by 2 bases and J by 4 bases, with 12 bases left in between. In germline, CDR1 is MNHEY, CDR2 SVGAGI. The CDR3 protein is CASSYAQDYYEQYF. The CDR3 nucleotides read TGTGCCAGCAGTTACGCTCAGGATTATTACGAGCAGTACTTC.

The chain uses TRBV18 and TRBJ2-5; 7 bases are shared with TRBD2. J gave up 2 bases and V 5 bases, and 8 bases lay outside the gene matches. The germline V gene has CDR1 KGHSH and CDR2 LQKENI. The CDR3 loop spans 15 amino acids. CDR3 amino acids: CASSSSGGGQETQYF. CDR3 nucleotide sequence: TGTGCCAGCTCATCGTCGGGAGGAGGGCAAGAGACCCAGTACTTC.

The chain recombines TRBV6-5 with TRBJ1-2; possibly TRBD1 for D (6 bases). The CDR3 runs 13 residues. V lost 8 bases and J lost 3, with 13 bases in between. The germline gives CDR1 MNHEY, CDR2 SVGAGI. In DNA form, the CDR3 reads TGTGCCAGCCGGAAAGGGGGAGACTATGGCTACACCTTC. It translates to CASRKGGDYGYTF.

The chain carries TRBV20-1 and TRBJ1-1, with D possibly TRBD1 on 5 matching bases. CDR1 and CDR2 from the germline V gene are DFQATT and SNEGSKA (reference sequence). Trimming cost V 3 bases and J 10 bases, with 18 bases left between them. This CDR3 has 13 amino acids. The CDR3 loop is CSASGGGGRRAFF. The CDR3 DNA sequence: TGCAGTGCTAGTGGCGGGGGGGGTCGGAGAGCTTTCTTT.

The chain couples TRBV9 to TRBJ1-6; possibly TRBD1 for D (5 bases). Germline CDR1 and CDR2: SGDLS and YYNGEE. V was pared by 3 bases and J by 9 bases, with 13 bases between. The CDR3 is made up of 14 amino acids. CDR3 residues: CASSAGSGASPLHF. CDR3 nucleotide sequence: TGTGCCAGCAGCGCAGGATCTGGGGCTTCACCCCTCCACTTT.